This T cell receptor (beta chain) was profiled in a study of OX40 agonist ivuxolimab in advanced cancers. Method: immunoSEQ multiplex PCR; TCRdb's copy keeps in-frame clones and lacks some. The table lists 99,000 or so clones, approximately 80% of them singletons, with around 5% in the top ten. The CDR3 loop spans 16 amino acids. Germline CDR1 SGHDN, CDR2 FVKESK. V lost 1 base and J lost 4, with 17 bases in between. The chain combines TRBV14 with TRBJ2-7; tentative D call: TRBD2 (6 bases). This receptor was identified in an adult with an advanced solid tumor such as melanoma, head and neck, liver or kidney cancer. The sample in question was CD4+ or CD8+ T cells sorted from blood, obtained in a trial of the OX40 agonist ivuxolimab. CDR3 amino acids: CASSQGGSGLRYEQYF. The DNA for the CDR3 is TGTGCCAGCAGCCAAGGGGGTAGCGGCCTCCGTTACGAGCAGTACTTC.